This T cell receptor beta chain was sequenced in a study of siplizumab effects on memory and regulatory T cells. Libraries were prepared by immunoSEQ multiplex PCR; TCRdb keeps only in-frame clonotypes and omits some of them. The sample holds approximately 92,000 clones; just under 95% are singletons and the top ten take approximately 1.5%. Overall study results and limits: Unstimulated naive T cells seemed to show more diversity than memory cells did, and they also seemed to be among the major contributors to the alloresponse. Naive or memory phenotype assignment was not possible for roughly 75-95% of proliferating CD4+ or CD8+ clones. Proliferating siplizumab-cultured Tregs lacked confirmed suppressive function. Alloreactive CD4+ clones that could be mapped were on average around 62% Treg-derived with siplizumab, against less than 30% in controls.

About this clone itself: The antigen is unknown.

The CDR3 is 12 amino acids. The germline gives CDR1 SGHTA, CDR2 FQGTGA. V gave up 4 bases and J gave up 10 bases, with 11 bases separating them. The sample comprised non-Treg CD4+ T cells sorted from blood. The source is a human donor in good health. The chain couples TRBV7-3 to TRBJ2-1, with unresolved D. The CDR3 DNA sequence: TGTGCCAGCAGCTCGAGGCTAGGGGAGCAGTTCTTC. Protein: CASSSRLGEQFF.